The 15 T cell receptor beta chains reported below all come from one sample, sequenced in a study of T cells in tuberculosis. Generated by immunoSEQ multiplex PCR, the TCRdb table keeps only in-frame clones and is missing some. Here the sample spans tens of thousands of clones, roughly 93% being singletons. The sample consisted of PBMCs. The receptors shown here come from a donor between 10 and 35 years old with latent tuberculosis or without tuberculosis infection.

V and J are TRBV6-1 and TRBJ2-7; possible D gene TRBD2, 5 bases. V lost 11 bases and J 3 bases, leaving 11 bases between the germline ends. The CDR3 runs to 11 residues. Germline V gene data show CDR1 as MNHNS and CDR2 as SASEGT. This CDR3 reads CARAGLYEQYF. The CDR3 coding sequence is TGTGCCCGGGCGGGCCTCTACGAGCAGTACTTC.

This rearrangement joins TRBV27 to TRBJ2-1; TRBD1 agrees at 7 bases. Germline V CDR1 and CDR2: MNHEY, SMNVEV (reference sequence). Unmatched junction bases numbered 9, after V lost 6 bases and J lost 13 bases. The CDR3 is 12 residues long. CDR3 in DNA: TGTGCCAGCAGGAGGGACAGCCTTATCCAGTTCTTC. Its translation is CASRRDSLIQFF.

The gene calls are TRBV27 and TRBJ2-1; TRBD1 is a possible D gene (5 bases). Germline lookup yields CDR1 MNHEY and CDR2 SMNVEV (reference sequence). The V end lost 5 bases, the J end lost 0 bases, and 17 bases lay between the germline ends. CDR3 length: 17 amino acids. The CDR3 loop is CASSILIDSRSYNEQFF. CDR3 nucleotides: TGTGCCAGCAGTATCCTCATTGACAGTCGCTCCTACAATGAGCAGTTCTTC.

The chain carries TRBV5-4 and TRBJ1-2; D may be TRBD1 (6 bases). Germline assignment: CDR1 SGHNT and CDR2 YYREEE (reference sequence). The V and J ends lost 0 bases and 4 bases respectively, with 10 bases between them. This CDR3 contains 14 residues. The CDR3 DNA reads as TGTGCCAGCAGCTTGGCGGCAGGGGTCTATGGCTACACCTTC. It codes for CASSLAAGVYGYTF. Full variable domain (remainder filled in from reference TRBV5-4 and TRBJ1-2): ETGVTQSPTHLIKTRGQQVTLRCSSQSGHNTVSWYQQALGQGPQFIFQYYREEENGRGNFPPRFSGLQFPNYSSELNVNALELDDSALYLCASSLAAGVYGYTFGSGTRLTVV.

The rearrangement uses TRBV6-5 and TRBJ1-5, with TRBD1 matching over 10 bases. The CDR3 is 16 amino acids. CDR1 and CDR2 from the germline V gene are MNHEY and SVGAGI. The V and J ends lost 2 bases and 5 bases, in that order; junction bases with no gene match: 6. The CDR3 DNA follows: TGTGCCAGCAGTTACGATCGGGACAGGGGTTATCAGCCCCAGCATTTT. Translation: CASSYDRDRGYQPQHF.

The V and J genes are TRBV9 and TRBJ2-3, with 9 bases lining up with TRBD2. V was clipped by 0 bases and J by 2 bases; unmatched bases: 4. The CDR3 has 16 amino acids. Germline V gene data show CDR1 as SGDLS and CDR2 as YYNGEE. CDR3 coding DNA: TGTGCCAGCAGCGTAGGGTCTAGCGGGGCCACAGATACGCAGTATTTT. Residues: CASSVGSSGATDTQYF.

With regard to this clone: Germline is not matched at one junction end, which may reflect a read error. J is TRBJ2-1 and V is TRBV7-2; 11 positions agree with TRBD2. The germline V gene encodes CDR1 SGHTA and CDR2 FQGNSA. This CDR3 is built from 15 residues. CDR3 in amino acids: CASRLAGGSYNEQFF. DNA of the CDR3: TGTGCCAGCAGGTTAGCGGGGGGGTCCTACAATGAGCAGTTCTTC. Variable domain in full (rest from reference TRBV7-2 and TRBJ2-1): GAGVSQSPSNKVTEKGKDVELRCDPISGHTALYWYRQSLGQGLEFLIYFQGNSAPDKSGLPSDRFSAERTGGSVSTLTIQRTQQEDSAVYLCASRLAGGSYNEQFFGPGTRLTVL.

V usage is TRBV9 and J usage is TRBJ1-6; 8 positions agree with TRBD1. The germline gives CDR1 SGDLS, CDR2 YYNGEE. This CDR3 contains 15 residues. J was trimmed by 3 bases and V by 4 bases; bases with no gene match: 3. CDR3 sequence (DNA): TGTGCCAGCAGCCCAGGACAGGGCTATAATTCACCCCTCCACTTT. It yields the protein CASSPGQGYNSPLHF.

The chain couples TRBV7-8 to TRBJ2-7; D gene uncertain. Germline lookup yields CDR1 SGHVS and CDR2 FQNEAQ. V was pared by 4 bases and J by 7 bases, with 11 bases between. There are 12 residues in the CDR3. DNA of the CDR3: TGTGCCAGCAGCTCCAGTCATCAAGAGCAGTACTTC. This gives the protein CASSSSHQEQYF.

This chain links TRBV6-6 with TRBJ1-2, with 7 nucleotides matching TRBD1. CDR1 MNHNY and CDR2 SVGAGI come from the germline V gene (reference sequence). The CDR3 has 12 amino acids. V gave up 5 bases and J gave up 6 bases; unmatched junction bases: 3. The CDR3 DNA reads as TGTGCCAGCAGTAGTACAGGGGATGGCTACACCTTC. Protein product: CASSSTGDGYTF.

J is TRBJ2-7 and V is TRBV7-2, with 7 bases identical to TRBD1. Germline V gene lookup returns CDR1 SGHTA and CDR2 FQGNSA. The V and J ends lost 5 bases and 4 bases, in that order; junction bases with no gene match: 8. The CDR3 has 14 residues. The chain's CDR3 is CASSQTGQRYEQYF. The CDR3 bases are TGTGCCAGCAGCCAAACGGGACAGCGATACGAGCAGTACTTC.

This clone was recorded once. The CDR3 DNA follows: TGTGCCGTTAATGGACAGGGTCGATCCAAAAACATTCAGTACTTC. Protein product: CAVNGQGRSKNIQYF. V and J are TRBV9 and TRBJ2-4, with 8 nucleotides matching TRBD1. After removal of 10 bases from V and 2 bases from J, the junction contained 11 bases not matched to a gene. Germline lookup yields CDR1 SGDLS and CDR2 YYNGEE. This CDR3 is 15 amino acids long.

This chain joins TRBV6-6 and TRBJ1-2; 8 positions match TRBD1. CDR3 length: 13 amino acids. The V segment lost 6 bases and the J segment 8 bases; nucleotides outside the gene matches: 8. Germline V gives CDR1 MNHNY, CDR2 SVGAGI (reference sequence). CDR3: CASSKRTGGGYTF. The CDR3 DNA is TGTGCCAGCAGCAAACGTACAGGGGGAGGCTACACCTTC.

J is TRBJ1-2 and V is TRBV5-4; 8 positions agree with TRBD1. The germline V gene encodes CDR1 SGHNT and CDR2 YYREEE (reference sequence). CDR3 size: 15 residues. Trimming took 4 bases from V and 4 from J; bases not matched to a gene: 9. The CDR3 nucleotides read TGTGCCAGCAGCCTGGAACAGGGGGATAGCTATGGCTACACCTTC. It encodes CASSLEQGDSYGYTF.

Note on this clone: Relative to the germline gene, one junction end is altered; a read error may explain this. The CDR3 spells CRGGNSPGNTIYF. The DNA for the CDR3 is TGCCGAGGGGGTAATAGTCCTGGAAACACCATATATTTT. The genes are TRBV2 and TRBJ1-3; weak D call: TRBD1 (6 bases). The germline V gene encodes CDR1 SNHLY and CDR2 FYNNEI. This CDR3 is built from 13 residues.